This entry is about one T cell receptor (beta chain). Its cognate antigen is unknown. In the same sample, other DNA sequences code for this CDR3. These data originate in a study of shared clonotypes between healthy human individuals. Several immunoSEQ plates held equal portions of the genomic DNA taken from each subset. PCR replicates from unsorted PBMC used roughly 310 ng DNA, and this amount was 25,000 to 35,000 T cell genomes. Assay: immunoSEQ multiplex PCR; the TCRdb copy retains only in-frame clones and omits some. This table holds about half a million clones, about four fifths found once. Overall study findings and caveats: Tissues were not sampled, only blood, and their repertoires likely differ.

CDR1 and CDR2 from the germline V gene are SGHTA and FQGNSA. V lost 3 bases and J lost 2; bases outside the gene matches: 3. The CDR3 consists of 15 residues. The source is a woman aged 35 to 49 in good health. Some clones in this sample may be carry-over from other donors' samples. This sequence joins TRBV7-2 and TRBJ1-2, with 10 positions matching TRBD1. Material for sequencing was PBMCs. This chain's CDR3 is CASSLGTGANYGYTF. The CDR3 bases are TGTGCCAGCAGCTTGGGGACAGGGGCCAACTATGGCTACACCTTC.